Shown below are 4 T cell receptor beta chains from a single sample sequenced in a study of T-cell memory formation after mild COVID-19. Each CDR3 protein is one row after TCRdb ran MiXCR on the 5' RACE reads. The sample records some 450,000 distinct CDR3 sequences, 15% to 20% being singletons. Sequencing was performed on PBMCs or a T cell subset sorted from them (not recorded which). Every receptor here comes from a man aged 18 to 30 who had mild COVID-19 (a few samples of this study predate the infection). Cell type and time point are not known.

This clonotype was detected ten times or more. The CDR3 protein is CASRQETQYF. CDR3 DNA: TGTGCCAGCAGGCAAGAGACCCAGTACTTC. The V gene is TRBV28, the J gene TRBJ2-5; D uncertain. CDR1 MDHEN and CDR2 SYDVKM come from the germline V gene. Trimming shortened V by 6 bases and J by 2 bases, and 1 base separated the two germline ends. The CDR3 has 10 residues.

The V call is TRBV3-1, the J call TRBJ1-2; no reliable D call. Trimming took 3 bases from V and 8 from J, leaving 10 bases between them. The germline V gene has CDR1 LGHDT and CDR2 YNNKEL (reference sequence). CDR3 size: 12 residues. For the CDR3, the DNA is TGTGCCAGCAGCCAGGGTGAGAGCGGCTACACCTTC. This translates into CASSQGESGYTF.

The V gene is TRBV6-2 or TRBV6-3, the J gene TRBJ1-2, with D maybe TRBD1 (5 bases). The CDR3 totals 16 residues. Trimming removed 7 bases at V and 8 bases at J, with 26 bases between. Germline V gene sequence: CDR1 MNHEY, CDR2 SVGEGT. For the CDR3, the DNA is TGTGCCAGCATTCTACGGGACTCCAATCCCCAGAGGGGCTACACCTTC. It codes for CASILRDSNPQRGYTF.

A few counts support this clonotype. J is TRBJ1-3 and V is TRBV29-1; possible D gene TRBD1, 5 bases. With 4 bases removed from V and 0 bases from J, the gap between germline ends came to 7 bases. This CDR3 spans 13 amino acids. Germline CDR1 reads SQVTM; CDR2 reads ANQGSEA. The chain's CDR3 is CSVGGDSGNTIYF. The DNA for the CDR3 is TGCAGCGTTGGAGGGGACTCTGGAAACACCATATATTTT.